The sequence of this T cell receptor (beta chain) was determined in a study of OX40 agonist ivuxolimab in advanced cancers. The germline gives CDR1 LNHNV, CDR2 YYDKDF (reference sequence). This CDR3 spans 16 amino acids. J was trimmed by 4 bases and V by 5 bases; bases with no gene match: 11. Study conclusions and caveats: Circulating CD4+ and CD8+ T cells showed clonal expansion by week 6 at 0.1 to 3.0 mg/kg. More expanded clones were seen, on average, in CD8+ T cells than in CD4+.

Remarks on this clone: Antigen: not known.

Sequencing was performed with immunoSEQ multiplex PCR; in TCRdb, only in-frame clones are kept and a portion is missing. The sample holds nearly 70,000 clones, 86% seen once. The sequence derives from an adult with an advanced solid tumor such as melanoma, head and neck, liver or kidney cancer. The sequencing used CD4+ or CD8+ T cells sorted from blood, collected in a trial of the OX40 agonist ivuxolimab. The chain links TRBV15 to TRBJ2-1; 7 bases line up with TRBD1. CDR3 bases: TGTGCCACCAGCTCTAATCCCGCGGACAGGTACAATGAGCAGTTCTTC. Protein: CATSSNPADRYNEQFF.